The 27 T cell receptor beta chains below were found in one sample sequenced in a study of T-cell memory formation after mild COVID-19. TCRdb processed the 5' RACE reads anew with MiXCR; each CDR3 protein has one entry. The sample records more than 70,000 distinct CDR3 sequences, approximately 15% being singletons. Sequencing input: PBMCs or a T cell subset sorted from them (not recorded which). These TCRs come from an adult woman who had mild COVID-19 (a few samples of this study predate the infection). Cell type and time point are not known.

The chain uses TRBV4-3 and TRBJ1-2; D unclear. The CDR3 sequence is 16 residues long. The germline V gene has CDR1 LGHNA and CDR2 YSLEER. V was cut by 1 base and J by 8 bases, with 20 bases left in between. CDR3: CASSQAAGLTYMGYTF. Written as DNA, the CDR3 is TGCGCCAGCAGCCAAGCCGCCGGATTGACCTATATGGGCTACACCTTC.

The table lists this clonotype with a few counts. J is TRBJ2-7 and V is TRBV18; TRBD1 agrees at 8 bases. V trimming: 6 bases; J trimming: 5 bases; junction bases outside the gene matches: 9. The CDR3 totals 14 residues. CDR1 is KGHSH, CDR2 LQKENI, per germline. The chain's CDR3 is CASSPGGDRNEQYF. CDR3 DNA: TGTGCCAGCTCCCCAGGGGGCGACCGAAACGAGCAGTACTTC.

This clonotype showed up just a few times. CDR3 residues: CSVENSSGNTIYF. DNA for the CDR3: TGCAGCGTTGAAAACAGCTCTGGAAACACCATATATTTT. The chain carries TRBV29-1 and TRBJ1-3; D not certain. Trimming stripped 2 bases from V and 0 bases from J, with 5 bases between. Per the germline V gene, CDR1 is SQVTM and CDR2 is ANQGSEA. This CDR3 is built from 13 residues. Drawing the rest from reference TRBV29-1 and TRBJ1-3, the complete variable domain is SAVISQKPSRDICQRGTSLTIQCQVDSQVTMMFWYRQQPGQSLTLIATANQGSEATYESGFVIDKFPISRPNLTFSTLTVSNMSPEDSSIYLCSVENSSGNTIYFGEGSWLTVV.

In this sample, this clonotype turned up a few times. The chain employs TRBV4-3 and TRBJ2-1, with TRBD2 matching 13 bases. The CDR3 is 15 amino acids. Germline values: CDR1 LGHNA, CDR2 YSLEER. With 1 base clipped from V and 8 bases from J, the junction kept 2 bases outside the gene matches. CDR3 in amino acids: CASSQGTSGSDEQFF. The CDR3 DNA follows: TGCGCCAGCAGCCAAGGGACTAGCGGGAGCGATGAGCAGTTCTTC.

This clonotype was counted only a few times. The chain is built from TRBV5-6 and TRBJ2-3, with D unclear. V was clipped by 3 bases and J by 5 bases, with 13 bases between them. The CDR3 totals 14 residues. Germline V lookup: CDR1 SGHDT, CDR2 YYEEEE. This chain's CDR3 is CASSSTATEDTQYF. In DNA, the CDR3 is TGTGCCAGCAGCTCTACGGCTACGGAAGATACGCAGTATTTT.

This clonotype was seen repeatedly, ten times or more. This chain connects TRBV5-1 to TRBJ1-5; 7 bases are a match to TRBD1. This CDR3 spans 15 amino acids. The germline CDR1 and CDR2 sequences are SGHRS and YFSETQ. The trim removed 0 bases at V and 1 base at J, leaving 1 base unmatched. The CDR3 reads CASSLGDSSNQPQHF. The CDR3 bases are TGCGCCAGCAGCTTGGGGGACAGCAGCAATCAGCCCCAGCATTTT. Complete variable domain (other parts from reference TRBV5-1 and TRBJ1-5): KAGVTQTPRYLIKTRGQQVTLSCSPISGHRSVSWYQQTPGQGLQFLFEYFSETQRNKGNFPGRFSGRQFSNSRSEMNVSTLELGDSALYLCASSLGDSSNQPQHFGDGTRLSIL.

The table lists this clonotype with many counts. The chain has TRBV7-8 and TRBJ2-1; TRBD2 matches 10 bases. The J segment lost 5 bases and the V segment lost 2 bases, leaving 9 bases of the junction unmatched. The CDR3 is 17 residues long. Germline V CDR1 and CDR2: SGHVS, FQNEAQ. This CDR3 is CASSLSSGGYSHNEQFF. In DNA, the CDR3 is TGTGCCAGCAGCTTAAGTAGCGGGGGGTATTCCCACAATGAGCAGTTCTTC.

This clonotype turned up a few times. The V gene is TRBV20-1, the J gene TRBJ2-2; 7 positions agree with TRBD2. The CDR3 runs to 17 residues. Germline V CDR1 and CDR2: DFQATT, SNEGSKA (reference sequence). V dropped 0 bases and J dropped 0; count of bases not matched to a gene: 7. The CDR3 sequence: CSARDVLADTNTGELFF. CDR3 nucleotides: TGCAGTGCTAGAGACGTGCTAGCGGATACGAACACCGGGGAGCTGTTTTTT.

In its sample, this clonotype was seen a few times. The chain has TRBV5-4 and TRBJ2-3, with D possibly being TRBD2 (5 bases). Germline loops: CDR1 SGHNT, CDR2 YYREEE (reference sequence). With 0 bases removed from V and 5 bases from J, the gap between germline ends came to 13 bases. This CDR3 has 15 amino acids. The CDR3 region has the DNA TGTGCCAGCAGCTTGGCGACGCCGGCGGGAGATACGCAGTATTTT. This codes for CASSLATPAGDTQYF. Combining the CDR3 with reference TRBV5-4 and TRBJ2-3 gives the whole variable domain ETGVTQSPTHLIKTRGQQVTLRCSSQSGHNTVSWYQQALGQGPQFIFQYYREEENGRGNFPPRFSGLQFPNYSSELNVNALELDDSALYLCASSLATPAGDTQYFGPGTRLTVL.

V gene TRBV29-1 combines with J gene TRBJ2-7; 10 bases align to TRBD1. J lost 6 bases, V lost 4 bases, and 3 bases had no gene match. This CDR3 contains 12 residues. Germline assignment: CDR1 SQVTM and CDR2 ANQGSEA. CDR3 sequence: CSVAGTGVEQYF. The CDR3 bases are TGCAGCGTTGCCGGGACAGGGGTCGAGCAGTACTTC.

The chain uses TRBV5-1 and TRBJ2-1; the match to TRBD2 covers 12 bases. Germline V CDR1 and CDR2: SGHRS, YFSETQ. The ends lost 0 bases at V and 8 bases at J; junction bases unmatched: 9. CDR3 length: 17 residues. The CDR3 sequence is CASSLALAGGAVDEQFF. CDR3 nucleotides: TGCGCCAGCAGCTTGGCACTAGCGGGAGGAGCGGTAGATGAGCAGTTCTTC.

This clonotype was counted a few times. The chain uses TRBV20-1 and TRBJ1-2; 11 bases agree with TRBD1. Trimming cost V 3 bases and J 8 bases; bases outside gene matches: 8. Germline-derived CDR1 and CDR2 are DFQATT and SNEGSKA (reference sequence). This CDR3 contains 14 residues. For the CDR3, the DNA is TGCAGTGCTAGTGCCGGACAGGGGGCAAAGGGCTACACCTTC. As protein: CSASAGQGAKGYTF.

The chain recombines TRBV7-2 with TRBJ2-1; D not certain. Trimming stripped 3 bases from V and 4 bases from J, with 7 bases between. Germline CDR1 reads SGHTA; CDR2 reads FQGNSA. This CDR3 has 13 residues. CDR3 nucleotides: TGTGCCAGCAGCTTCTTTGCTTACAATGAGCAGTTCTTC. Translation: CASSFFAYNEQFF.

The V gene is TRBV7-3, the J gene TRBJ2-3; TRBD2 matches at 7 bases. This CDR3 has 15 amino acids. The germline gives CDR1 SGHTA, CDR2 FQGTGA. The junction had 11 bases not matched to a gene; V was cut back by 8 bases and J by 3 bases. The CDR3 loop is CASADGLAVTDTQYF. The CDR3 bases are TGTGCCAGCGCGGACGGGCTAGCGGTGACAGATACGCAGTATTTT.

The chain employs TRBV4-3 and TRBJ2-5, with a weak D call TRBD1 (5 bases). This CDR3 contains 14 residues. Germline V gene sequence: CDR1 LGHNA, CDR2 YSLEER. Trimming cost V 2 bases and J 5 bases, with 12 bases left between them. As DNA, the CDR3 is TGCGCCAGCAGCCAACAGGGAAGGGGCGAGACCCAGTACTTC. This translates into CASSQQGRGETQYF.

In this sample, this clonotype turned up a few times. The J gene is TRBJ1-1, the V gene TRBV27; 8 nucleotides agree with TRBD1. This CDR3 comprises 14 residues. Per germline, CDR1 MNHEY and CDR2 SMNVEV (reference sequence). After removal of 3 bases from V and 7 bases from J, the junction contained 7 bases not matched to a gene. This chain's CDR3 is CASSFHGTGLEAFF. The CDR3 nucleotides are TGTGCCAGCAGTTTCCATGGGACAGGCCTTGAAGCTTTCTTT.

Only a few counts were recorded for this clonotype. The gene calls are TRBV5-1 and TRBJ1-1, with D hard to call. Germline assignment: CDR1 SGHRS and CDR2 YFSETQ. Trimming removed 1 base at V and 0 bases at J, with 10 bases between. The CDR3 runs to 15 residues. DNA of the CDR3: TGCGCCAGCAGCTTGTTTCCTAACATGAACACTGAAGCTTTCTTT. Protein: CASSLFPNMNTEAFF.

This clonotype was counted ten times or more. CDR3 protein: CATRGTSGHNEQFF. The CDR3 coding sequence is TGTGCCACCAGGGGGACTAGCGGTCACAATGAGCAGTTCTTC. The gene calls are TRBV15 and TRBJ2-1, with 11 bases identical to TRBD2. The CDR3 sequence is 14 residues long. Germline V gene data show CDR1 as LNHNV and CDR2 as YYDKDF (reference sequence). Germline trimming cut 6 bases from V and 5 bases from J; bases unmatched to any gene: 3.

This chain connects TRBV5-1 to TRBJ2-3; 8 nucleotides align to TRBD2. CDR1 is SGHRS and CDR2 is YFSETQ in the germline V gene. Trimming cost V 4 bases and J 6 bases; bases outside gene matches: 10. This CDR3 contains 15 residues. CDR3 DNA: TGCGCCAGCAGCCCCTTGACGGGGGGGCTGGATACGCAGTATTTT. It yields the protein CASSPLTGGLDTQYF.

This clonotype was detected a few times. The genes are TRBV9 and TRBJ2-1; no reliable D call. Germline CDR1 SGDLS, CDR2 YYNGEE. The CDR3 sequence is 18 residues long. The V and J ends lost 1 base and 7 bases respectively, with 24 bases between them. CDR3 sequence (DNA): TGTGCCAGCAGCGTAAGGGTCGGAGAACCCGCCAGTAAGAATGAGCAGTTCTTC. Its translation is CASSVRVGEPASKNEQFF.

A few counts support this clonotype. The V gene is TRBV24-1, the J gene TRBJ2-1; D not resolved. The germline CDR1 and CDR2 sequences are KGHDR and SFDVKD. Trimming stripped 3 bases from V and 0 bases from J, with 5 bases between. This CDR3 is 14 amino acids long. The CDR3 region has the DNA TGTGCCACCAGTGATACCTACTCCTACAATGAGCAGTTCTTC. Protein sequence: CATSDTYSYNEQFF.

The chain recombines TRBV24-1 with TRBJ2-1, with a possible D match to TRBD1 (5 bases). Trimming left V 1 base short and J 5 bases short, with 11 bases between. This CDR3 spans 15 amino acids. The germline V gene encodes CDR1 KGHDR and CDR2 SFDVKD. The chain's CDR3 is CATSDFRVAHNEQFF. CDR3 nucleotide sequence: TGTGCCACCAGTGATTTCAGGGTGGCGCACAATGAGCAGTTCTTC.

This chain connects TRBV5-1 to TRBJ2-7, with a weak D call TRBD2 (6 bases). The germline gives CDR1 SGHRS, CDR2 YFSETQ. This CDR3 is 15 amino acids long. V lost 1 base, J lost 2 bases, and 13 bases lay in between. The CDR3 protein is CASSLIGGFTYEQYF. In DNA form, the CDR3 reads TGCGCCAGCAGCTTGATCGGGGGTTTCACCTACGAGCAGTACTTC. The complete variable domain, with remaining parts taken from reference TRBV5-1 and TRBJ2-7, reads KAGVTQTPRYLIKTRGQQVTLSCSPISGHRSVSWYQQTPGQGLQFLFEYFSETQRNKGNFPGRFSGRQFSNSRSEMNVSTLELGDSALYLCASSLIGGFTYEQYFGPGTRLTVT.

The chain carries TRBV7-8 and TRBJ2-7; TRBD1 matches 11 bases. Germline CDR1 and CDR2: SGHVS and FQNEAQ. Losses at the gene ends were 0 bases for V and 3 bases for J; bases not matched to a gene: 10. This CDR3 region has 18 residues. This CDR3 is CASSLAWAGDRGFYEQYF. The CDR3 DNA reads as TGTGCCAGCAGCTTAGCTTGGGCGGGGGACAGGGGGTTCTACGAGCAGTACTTC.

This clonotype was counted between two and nine times. The chain uses TRBV29-1 and TRBJ2-2; D is tentatively TRBD1 or TRBD2 (5 bases each). Germline lookup yields CDR1 SQVTM and CDR2 ANQGSEA. The CDR3 has 11 amino acids. Trimming took off 5 bases at V and 6 bases at J, with 7 bases between the two ends. The CDR3 nucleotides are TGCAGCGTTCCGGGGCCCGGGGAGCTGTTTTTT. Encoded protein: CSVPGPGELFF.

The V and J genes are TRBV23-1 and TRBJ2-1; 15 bases agree with TRBD2. TRBV23-1 is designated an ORF whose function remains uncertain. The CDR3 is made up of 16 amino acids. Trimming at V came to 2 bases and at J to 10 bases, leaving 6 bases not matched to a gene. CDR3 coding DNA: TGCGCCAGCAGTCAAAGGACTAGCGGGAGGGCCGCAGAGCAGTTCTTC. It specifies CASSQRTSGRAAEQFF.

This clonotype was observed a handful of times. V usage is TRBV2 and J usage is TRBJ2-5; TRBD1 is a possible D gene (6 bases). The V and J ends lost 5 bases and 5 bases respectively, with 18 bases between them. The germline gives CDR1 SNHLY, CDR2 FYNNEI. The CDR3 length is 15 residues. Written as DNA, the CDR3 is TGTGCCAGCAGTCCCGGACAGTTCGGGTGGGAGACCCAGTACTTC. Amino acid sequence: CASSPGQFGWETQYF.